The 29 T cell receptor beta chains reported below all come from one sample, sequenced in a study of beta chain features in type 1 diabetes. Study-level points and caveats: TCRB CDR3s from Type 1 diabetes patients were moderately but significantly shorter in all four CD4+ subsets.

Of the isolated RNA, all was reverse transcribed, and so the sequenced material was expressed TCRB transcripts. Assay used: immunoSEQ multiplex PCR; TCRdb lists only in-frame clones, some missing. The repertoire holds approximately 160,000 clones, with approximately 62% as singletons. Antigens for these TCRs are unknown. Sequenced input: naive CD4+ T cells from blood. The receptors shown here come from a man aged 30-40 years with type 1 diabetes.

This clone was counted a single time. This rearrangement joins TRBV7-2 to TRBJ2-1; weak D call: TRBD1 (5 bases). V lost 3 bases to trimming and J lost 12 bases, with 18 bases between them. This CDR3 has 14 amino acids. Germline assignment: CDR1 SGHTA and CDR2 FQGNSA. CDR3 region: CASSFSGIRQWQFF. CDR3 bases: TGTGCCAGCAGCTTCTCCGGTATAAGACAGTGGCAGTTCTTC.

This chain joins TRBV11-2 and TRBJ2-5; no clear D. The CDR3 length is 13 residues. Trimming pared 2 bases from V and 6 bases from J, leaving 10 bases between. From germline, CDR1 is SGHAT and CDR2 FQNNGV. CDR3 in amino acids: CASSLSPTQTQYF. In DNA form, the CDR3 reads TGTGCCAGCAGCTTAAGCCCCACACAGACCCAGTACTTC.

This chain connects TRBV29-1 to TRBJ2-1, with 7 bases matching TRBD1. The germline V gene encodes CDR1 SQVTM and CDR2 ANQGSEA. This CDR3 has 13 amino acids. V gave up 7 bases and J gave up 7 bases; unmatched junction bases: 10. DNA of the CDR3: TGCAGCGGGGAAGGGACAGTAGTTAATGAGCAGTTCTTC. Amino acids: CSGEGTVVNEQFF.

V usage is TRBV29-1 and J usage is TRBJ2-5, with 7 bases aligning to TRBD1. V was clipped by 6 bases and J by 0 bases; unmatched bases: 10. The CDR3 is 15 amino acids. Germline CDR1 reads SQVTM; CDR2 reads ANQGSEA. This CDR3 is CSVDKDRYYQETQYF. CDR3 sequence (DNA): TGCAGCGTGGACAAGGACAGGTACTACCAAGAGACCCAGTACTTC.

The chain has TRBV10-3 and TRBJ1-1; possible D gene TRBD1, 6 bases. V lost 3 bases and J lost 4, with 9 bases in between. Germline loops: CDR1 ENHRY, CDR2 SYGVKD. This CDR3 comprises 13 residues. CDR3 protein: CAISDRGITEAFF. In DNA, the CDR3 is TGTGCCATCAGTGATAGGGGGATCACTGAAGCTTTCTTT.

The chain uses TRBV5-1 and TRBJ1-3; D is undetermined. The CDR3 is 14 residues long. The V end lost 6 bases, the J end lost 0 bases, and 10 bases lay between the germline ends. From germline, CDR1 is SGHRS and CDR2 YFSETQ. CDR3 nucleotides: TGCGCCAGCACTGGGGTAGACTCTGGAAACACCATATATTTT. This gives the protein CASTGVDSGNTIYF.

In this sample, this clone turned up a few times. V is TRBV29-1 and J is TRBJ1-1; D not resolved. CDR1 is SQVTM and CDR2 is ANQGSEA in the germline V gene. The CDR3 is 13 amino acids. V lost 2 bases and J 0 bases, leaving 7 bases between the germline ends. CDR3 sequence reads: CSVEHRVNTEAFF. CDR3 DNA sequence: TGCAGCGTTGAACATCGAGTGAACACTGAAGCTTTCTTT.

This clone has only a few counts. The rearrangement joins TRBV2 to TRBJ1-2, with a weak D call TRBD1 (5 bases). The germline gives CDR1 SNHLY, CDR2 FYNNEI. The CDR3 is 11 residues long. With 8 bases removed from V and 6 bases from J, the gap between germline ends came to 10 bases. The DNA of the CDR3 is TGTGCCAGCCAGGGAAGTAATGGCTACACCTTC. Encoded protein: CASQGSNGYTF.

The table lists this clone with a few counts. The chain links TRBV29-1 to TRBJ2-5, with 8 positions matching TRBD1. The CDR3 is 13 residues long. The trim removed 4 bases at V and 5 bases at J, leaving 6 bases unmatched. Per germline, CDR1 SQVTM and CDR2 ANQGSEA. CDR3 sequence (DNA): TGCAGCGTTGTCAGGGGGCTTGGGGAGACCCAGTACTTC. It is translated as CSVVRGLGETQYF.

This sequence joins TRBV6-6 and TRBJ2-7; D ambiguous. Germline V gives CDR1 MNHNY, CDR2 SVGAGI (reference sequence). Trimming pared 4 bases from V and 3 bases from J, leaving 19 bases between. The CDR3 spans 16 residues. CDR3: CASSFQDSRPYYEQYF. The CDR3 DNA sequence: TGTGCCAGCAGTTTCCAAGACTCCAGACCTTACTACGAGCAGTACTTC.

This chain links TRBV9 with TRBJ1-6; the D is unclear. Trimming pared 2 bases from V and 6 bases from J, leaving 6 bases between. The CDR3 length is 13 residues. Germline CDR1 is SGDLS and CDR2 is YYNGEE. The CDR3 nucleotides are TGTGCCAGCAGCGTCGGCGTTAATTCACCCCTCCACTTT. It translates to CASSVGVNSPLHF.

The CDR3 nucleotides read TGCAGTGCTAGGCTAGCGGAGACCCAGTACTTC. Its protein product is CSARLAETQYF. The chain carries TRBV20-1 and TRBJ2-5, with D maybe TRBD2 (6 bases). The CDR3 sequence is 11 residues long. Trimming took off 3 bases at V and 5 bases at J, with 7 bases between the two ends. CDR1 DFQATT and CDR2 SNEGSKA come from the germline V gene (reference sequence).

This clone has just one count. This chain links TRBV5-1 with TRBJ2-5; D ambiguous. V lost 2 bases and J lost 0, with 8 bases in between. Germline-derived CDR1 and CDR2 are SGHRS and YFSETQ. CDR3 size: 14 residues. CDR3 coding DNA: TGCGCCAGCAGCTTAGCAGGTTACCAAGAGACCCAGTACTTC. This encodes CASSLAGYQETQYF.

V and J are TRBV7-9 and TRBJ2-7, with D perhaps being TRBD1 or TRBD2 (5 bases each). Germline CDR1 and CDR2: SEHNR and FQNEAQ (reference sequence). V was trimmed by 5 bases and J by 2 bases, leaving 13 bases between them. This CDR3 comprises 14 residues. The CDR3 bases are TGTGCCAGCAGCATCAGGGACCGTGCCTACGAGCAGTACTTC. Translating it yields CASSIRDRAYEQYF. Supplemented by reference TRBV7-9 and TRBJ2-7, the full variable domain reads DTGVSQNPRHKITKRGQNVTFRCDPISEHNRLYWYRQTLGQGPEFLTYFQNEAQLEKSRLLSDRFSAERPKGSFSTLEIQRTEQGDSAMYLCASSIRDRAYEQYFGPGTRLTVT.

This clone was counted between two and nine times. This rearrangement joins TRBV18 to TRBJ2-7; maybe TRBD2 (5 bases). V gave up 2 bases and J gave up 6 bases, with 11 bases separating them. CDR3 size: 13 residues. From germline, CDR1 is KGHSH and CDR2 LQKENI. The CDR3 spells CASSPGLLGEQYF. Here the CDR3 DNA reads TGTGCCAGCTCACCAGGACTCCTCGGCGAGCAGTACTTC. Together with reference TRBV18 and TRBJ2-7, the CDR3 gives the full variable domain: NAGVMQNPRHLVRRRGQEARLRCSPMKGHSHVYWYRQLPEEGLKFMVYLQKENIIDESGMPKERFSAEFPKEGPSILRIQQVVRGDSAAYFCASSPGLLGEQYFGPGTRLTVT.

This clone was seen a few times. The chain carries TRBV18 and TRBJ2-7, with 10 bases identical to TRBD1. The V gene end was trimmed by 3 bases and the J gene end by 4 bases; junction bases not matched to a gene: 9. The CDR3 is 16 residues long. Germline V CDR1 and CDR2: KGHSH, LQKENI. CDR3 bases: TGTGCCAGCTCACCCCAGATCGGGACAGGGGCGTACGAGCAGTACTTC. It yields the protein CASSPQIGTGAYEQYF.

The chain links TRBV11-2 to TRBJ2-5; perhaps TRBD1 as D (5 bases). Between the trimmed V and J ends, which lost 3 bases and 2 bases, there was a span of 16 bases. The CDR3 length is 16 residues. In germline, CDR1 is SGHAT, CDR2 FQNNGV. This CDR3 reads CASSFMYGHRQETQYF. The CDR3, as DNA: TGTGCCAGCAGCTTTATGTACGGACACCGTCAAGAGACCCAGTACTTC.

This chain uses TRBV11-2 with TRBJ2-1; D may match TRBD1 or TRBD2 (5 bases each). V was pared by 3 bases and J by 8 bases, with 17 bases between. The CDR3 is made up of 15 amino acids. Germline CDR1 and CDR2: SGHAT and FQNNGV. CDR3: CASSFSPGQGDEQFF. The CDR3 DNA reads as TGTGCCAGCAGCTTCTCCCCGGGGCAGGGCGATGAGCAGTTCTTC.

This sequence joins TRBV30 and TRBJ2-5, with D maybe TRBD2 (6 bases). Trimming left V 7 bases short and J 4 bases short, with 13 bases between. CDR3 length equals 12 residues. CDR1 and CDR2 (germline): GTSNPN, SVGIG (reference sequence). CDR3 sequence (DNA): TGTGCCTCTGGGGGGTTAGGAGAGACCCAGTACTTC. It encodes CASGGLGETQYF.

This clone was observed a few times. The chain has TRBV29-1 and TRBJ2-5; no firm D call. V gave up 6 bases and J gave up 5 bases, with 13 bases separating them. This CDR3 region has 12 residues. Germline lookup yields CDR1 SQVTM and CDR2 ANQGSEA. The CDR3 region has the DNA TGCAGCGTGGACCCGTCTGGGGAGACCCAGTACTTC. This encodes CSVDPSGETQYF.

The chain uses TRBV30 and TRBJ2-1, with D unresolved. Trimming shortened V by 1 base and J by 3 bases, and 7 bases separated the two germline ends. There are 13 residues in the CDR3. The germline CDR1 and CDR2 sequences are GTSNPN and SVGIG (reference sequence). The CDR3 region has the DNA TGTGCCTGGAGTGAATGGAACTACAATGAGCAGTTCTTC. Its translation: CAWSEWNYNEQFF. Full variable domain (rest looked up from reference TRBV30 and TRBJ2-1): SQTIHQWPATLVQPVGSPLSLECTVEGTSNPNLYWYRQAAGRGLQLLFYSVGIGQISSEVPQNLSASRPQDRQFILSSKKLLLSDSGFYLCAWSEWNYNEQFFGPGTRLTVL.

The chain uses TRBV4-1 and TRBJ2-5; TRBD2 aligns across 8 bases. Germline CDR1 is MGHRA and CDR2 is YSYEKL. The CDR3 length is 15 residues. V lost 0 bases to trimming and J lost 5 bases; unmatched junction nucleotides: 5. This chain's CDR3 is CASSQDSPSGETQYF. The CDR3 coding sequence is TGCGCCAGCAGCCAAGATTCCCCTAGCGGGGAGACCCAGTACTTC.

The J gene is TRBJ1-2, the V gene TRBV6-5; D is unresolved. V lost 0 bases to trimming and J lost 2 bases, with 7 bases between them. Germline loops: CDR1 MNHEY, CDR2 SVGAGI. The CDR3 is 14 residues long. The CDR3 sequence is CASSYSGRNYGYTF. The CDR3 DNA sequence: TGTGCCAGCAGTTACTCGGGTAGAAACTATGGCTACACCTTC.

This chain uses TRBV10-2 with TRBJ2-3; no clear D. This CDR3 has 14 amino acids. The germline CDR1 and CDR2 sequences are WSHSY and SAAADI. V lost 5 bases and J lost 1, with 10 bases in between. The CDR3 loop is CASSNKWGTDTQYF. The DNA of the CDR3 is TGCGCCAGCAGTAACAAGTGGGGCACAGATACGCAGTATTTT.

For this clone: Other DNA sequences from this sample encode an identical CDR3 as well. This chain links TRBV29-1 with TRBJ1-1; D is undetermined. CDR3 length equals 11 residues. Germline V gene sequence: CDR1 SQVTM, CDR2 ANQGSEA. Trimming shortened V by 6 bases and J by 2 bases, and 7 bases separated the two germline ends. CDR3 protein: CSVGRNTEAFF. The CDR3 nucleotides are TGCAGCGTCGGACGTAACACTGAAGCTTTCTTT.

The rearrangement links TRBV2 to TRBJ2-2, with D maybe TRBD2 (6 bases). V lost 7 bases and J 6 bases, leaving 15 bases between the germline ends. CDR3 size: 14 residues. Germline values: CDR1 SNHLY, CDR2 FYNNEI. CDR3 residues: CASKNLEGPGELFF. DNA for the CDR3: TGTGCCAGCAAAAATTTGGAGGGACCCGGGGAGCTGTTTTTT. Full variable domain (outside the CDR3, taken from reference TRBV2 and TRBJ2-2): EPEVTQTPSHQVTQMGQEVILRCVPISNHLYFYWYRQILGQKVEFLVSFYNNEISEKSEIFDDQFSVERPDGSNFTLKIRSTKLEDSAMYFCASKNLEGPGELFFGEGSRLTVL.

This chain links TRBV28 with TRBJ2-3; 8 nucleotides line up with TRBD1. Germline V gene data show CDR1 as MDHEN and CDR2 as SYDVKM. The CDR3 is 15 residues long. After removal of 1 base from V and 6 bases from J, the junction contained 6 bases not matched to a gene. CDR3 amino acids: CASSLSQGARDTQYF. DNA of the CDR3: TGTGCCAGCAGTTTATCTCAGGGGGCTCGGGATACGCAGTATTTT.

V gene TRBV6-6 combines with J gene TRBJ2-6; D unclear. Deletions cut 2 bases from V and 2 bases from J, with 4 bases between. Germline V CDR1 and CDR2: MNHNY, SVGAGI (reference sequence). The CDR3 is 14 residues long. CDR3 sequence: CASSYGPGANVLTF. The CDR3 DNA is TGTGCCAGCAGTTACGGACCTGGGGCCAACGTCCTGACTTTC.

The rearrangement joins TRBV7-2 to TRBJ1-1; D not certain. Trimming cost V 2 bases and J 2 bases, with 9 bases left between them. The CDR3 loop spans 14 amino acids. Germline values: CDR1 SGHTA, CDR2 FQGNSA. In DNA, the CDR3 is TGTGCCAGCAGCTTAAGTGGGATTAACACTGAAGCTTTCTTT. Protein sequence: CASSLSGINTEAFF.